This TCR beta chain was obtained from a study of T cells in Graves' hyperthyroidism and ophthalmopathy. Amplified TCR beta CDR3 regions came from RNA transcripts. When the TCR CDR3 underwent first-round RT-PCR, the HTBI primer set was used. MiXCR, applied by TCRdb to the multiplex PCR reads, yields one record per CDR3 protein. In the table there are 800,000 or so distinct CDR3 sequences, roughly 40% of which are singletons. This clonotype was seen once. Given the absence of the conserved phenylalanine or tryptophan at the CDR3 end, a read error is likely. The germline V gene encodes CDR1 DFQATT and CDR2 SNEGSKA (reference sequence). CDR3 size: 15 residues. Trimming cost V 3 bases and J 0 bases, with 15 bases left between them.

The source material was blood. This sequence originates from a man between 18 and 35 years old with Graves' hyperthyroidism. The V gene is TRBV20-1, the J gene TRBJ2-7, with D perhaps matching TRBD1 (7 bases). CDR3 sequence (DNA): TGCAGTGCTAGCGCGGGGACAGACCTCTCCTACGAGCAGTACCTC. This encodes CSASAGTDLSYEQYL.